Below are 10 T cell receptor beta chains sequenced from a single sample in a study of blood T cell repertoires in COVID-19. Generated by immunoSEQ multiplex PCR, the TCRdb table keeps only in-frame clones and is missing some. The profile shows a few hundred thousand clones, nearly 90% of them singletons. The material sequenced was peripheral blood. Receptor source: a woman in her forties with COVID-19, enrolled during active disease.

About this clone itself: The same CDR3 arises from other DNA sequences in this sample as well. The V gene is TRBV28, the J gene TRBJ1-4, with a possible D match to TRBD1 (6 bases). The CDR3 totals 13 residues. V was pared by 6 bases and J by 4 bases, with 9 bases between. CDR1 is MDHEN, CDR2 SYDVKM, per germline. Written as DNA, the CDR3 is TGTGCCAGCAGAACAGGGATTAATGAAAAACTGTTTTTT. Its protein is CASRTGINEKLFF.

The chain has TRBV2 and TRBJ1-2, with 7 bases that match TRBD1. Unmatched junction bases numbered 13, after V lost 4 bases and J lost 8 bases. Germline CDR1 and CDR2: SNHLY and FYNNEI. This CDR3 has 15 amino acids. DNA of the CDR3: TGTGCCAGCAGTGGTTCACAGGGGACGGGTAAGGGCTACACCTTC. It translates to CASSGSQGTGKGYTF.

CDR3 in DNA: TGTGCCAGCAGTGACCGCCCCCGGACTAGCGGGGGAACAGATACGCAGTATTTT. This sequence encodes CASSDRPRTSGGTDTQYF. This chain links TRBV6-4 with TRBJ2-3, with 13 bases aligning to TRBD2. CDR1 MRHNA and CDR2 SNTAGT come from the germline V gene. This CDR3 has 18 amino acids. V dropped 2 bases and J dropped 3; count of bases not matched to a gene: 8.

The chain has TRBV4-2 and TRBJ2-1; D might be TRBD1 (6 bases). Germline V lookup: CDR1 LGHNA, CDR2 YNFKEQ. CDR3 length: 15 residues. Deletions cut 4 bases from V and 3 bases from J, with 13 bases between. The CDR3 loop is CASSPGGPVYNEQFF. CDR3 sequence (DNA): TGTGCCAGCAGCCCTGGGGGCCCTGTCTACAATGAGCAGTTCTTC.

The chain joins TRBV14 to TRBJ2-7; D may be TRBD2 (6 bases). The CDR3 consists of 16 residues. V was clipped by 4 bases and J by 5 bases, with 21 bases between them. CDR1 is SGHDN and CDR2 is FVKESK in the germline V gene. The CDR3 sequence is CASSPQAGLGDHEQYF. The CDR3 DNA reads as TGTGCCAGCAGCCCGCAGGCGGGATTGGGGGACCACGAGCAGTACTTC.

The chain couples TRBV6-2 or TRBV6-3 to TRBJ2-7; maybe TRBD1 (6 bases). The V and J ends lost 5 bases and 6 bases respectively, with 17 bases between them. The germline CDR1 and CDR2 sequences are MNHEY and SVGEGT. This CDR3 contains 14 residues. CDR3 nucleotides: TGTGCCAGCAGTCGCCAGGGGTTCCAAAGCGAGCAGTACTTC. This gives the protein CASSRQGFQSEQYF.

This sequence joins TRBV6-2 or TRBV6-3 and TRBJ2-7; 9 bases fit TRBD2. Germline CDR1 reads MNHEY; CDR2 reads SVGEGT. The V gene end was trimmed by 5 bases and the J gene end by 1 base; junction bases not matched to a gene: 9. This CDR3 is 16 amino acids long. This CDR3 is CASSTRPSGGSYEQYF. DNA for the CDR3: TGTGCCAGCAGTACCAGGCCCAGCGGGGGGTCCTACGAGCAGTACTTC.

A word on this clone: The same CDR3 is also encoded by other DNA sequences in this sample. The chain couples TRBV28 to TRBJ1-1; no clear D. Trimming stripped 1 base from V and 3 bases from J, with 6 bases between. Germline CDR1 MDHEN, CDR2 SYDVKM. The CDR3 is made up of 13 amino acids. The DNA for the CDR3 is TGTGCCAGCAGTTTATCCGGGGACACTGAAGCTTTCTTT. It yields the protein CASSLSGDTEAFF.

This chain links TRBV4-3 with TRBJ1-5, with D unresolved. Germline V CDR1 and CDR2: LGHNA, YSLEER. This CDR3 is 15 amino acids long. Trimming left V 0 bases short and J 3 bases short, with 9 bases between. CDR3 nucleotides: TGCGCCAGCAGCCAAGATCCCGAGTTCAATCAGCCCCAGCATTTT. It encodes CASSQDPEFNQPQHF.

The rearrangement joins TRBV11-2 to TRBJ1-1, with D unresolved. Germline V CDR1 and CDR2: SGHAT, FQNNGV. The CDR3 is 15 residues long. Trimming shortened V by 4 bases and J by 10 bases, and 22 bases separated the two germline ends. The CDR3 DNA reads TGTGCCAGCAGCTCTAGGACGGCGGGCGGAACGATAGCTTTCTTT. Translated, it gives CASSSRTAGGTIAFF.